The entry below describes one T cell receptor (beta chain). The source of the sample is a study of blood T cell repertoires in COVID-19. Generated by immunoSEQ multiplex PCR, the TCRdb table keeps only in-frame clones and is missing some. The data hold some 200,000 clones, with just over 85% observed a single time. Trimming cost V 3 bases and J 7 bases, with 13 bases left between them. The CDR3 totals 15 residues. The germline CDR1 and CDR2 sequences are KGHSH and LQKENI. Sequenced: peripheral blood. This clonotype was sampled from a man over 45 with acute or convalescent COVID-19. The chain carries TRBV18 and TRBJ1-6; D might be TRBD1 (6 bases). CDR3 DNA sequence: TGTGCCAGCTCACCCCAGGGGATTCGGAATTCACCCCTCCACTTT. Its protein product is CASSPQGIRNSPLHF.